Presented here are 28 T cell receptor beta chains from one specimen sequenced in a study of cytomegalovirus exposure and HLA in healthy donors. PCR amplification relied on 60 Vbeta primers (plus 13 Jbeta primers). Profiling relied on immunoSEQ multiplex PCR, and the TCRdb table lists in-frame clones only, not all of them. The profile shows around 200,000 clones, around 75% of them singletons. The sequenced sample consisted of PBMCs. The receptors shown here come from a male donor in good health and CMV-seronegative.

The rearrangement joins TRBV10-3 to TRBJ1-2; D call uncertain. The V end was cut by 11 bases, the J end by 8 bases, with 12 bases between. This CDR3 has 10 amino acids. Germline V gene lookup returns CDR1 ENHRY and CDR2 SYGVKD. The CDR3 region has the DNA TGTGCCTCCCACGGTGAGGGCTACACCTTC. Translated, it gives CASHGEGYTF.

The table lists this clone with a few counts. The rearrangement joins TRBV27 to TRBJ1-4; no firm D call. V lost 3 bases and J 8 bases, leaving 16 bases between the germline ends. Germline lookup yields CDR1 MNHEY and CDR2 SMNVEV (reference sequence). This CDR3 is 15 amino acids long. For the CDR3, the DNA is TGTGCCAGCAGTTTCTACGGACGGCCGGGGGAAAAACTGTTTTTT. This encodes CASSFYGRPGEKLFF.

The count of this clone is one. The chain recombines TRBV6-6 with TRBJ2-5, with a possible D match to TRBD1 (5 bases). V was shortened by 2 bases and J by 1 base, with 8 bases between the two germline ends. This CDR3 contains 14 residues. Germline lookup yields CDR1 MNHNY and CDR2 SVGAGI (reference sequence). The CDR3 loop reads CASSYEGAQETQYF. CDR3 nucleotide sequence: TGTGCCAGCAGTTACGAAGGGGCCCAAGAGACCCAGTACTTC.

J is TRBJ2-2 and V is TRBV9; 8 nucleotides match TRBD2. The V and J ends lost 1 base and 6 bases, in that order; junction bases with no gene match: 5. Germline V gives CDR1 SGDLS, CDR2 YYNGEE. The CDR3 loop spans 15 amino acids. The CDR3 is CASSVTGTSAGELFF. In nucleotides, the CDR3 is TGTGCCAGCAGCGTAACCGGGACTAGTGCCGGGGAGCTGTTTTTT.

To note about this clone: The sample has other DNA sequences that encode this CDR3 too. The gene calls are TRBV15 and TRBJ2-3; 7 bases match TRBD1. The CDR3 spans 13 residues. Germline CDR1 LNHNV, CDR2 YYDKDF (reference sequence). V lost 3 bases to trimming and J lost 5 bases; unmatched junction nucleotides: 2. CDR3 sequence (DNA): TGTGCCACCAGCAGGGACAGGCGAGATACGCAGTATTTT. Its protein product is CATSRDRRDTQYF.

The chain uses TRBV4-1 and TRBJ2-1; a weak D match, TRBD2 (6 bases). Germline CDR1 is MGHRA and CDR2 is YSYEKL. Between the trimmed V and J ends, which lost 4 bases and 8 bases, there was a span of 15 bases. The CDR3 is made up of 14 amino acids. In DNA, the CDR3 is TGCGCCAGCAGCCCGGGTCGGGAGAAGGATGAGCAGTTCTTC. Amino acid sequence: CASSPGREKDEQFF.

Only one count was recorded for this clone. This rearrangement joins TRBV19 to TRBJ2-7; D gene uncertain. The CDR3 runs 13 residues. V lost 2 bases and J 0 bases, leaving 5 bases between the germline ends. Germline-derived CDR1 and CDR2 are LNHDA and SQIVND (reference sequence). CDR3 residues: CASSIRVSYEQYF. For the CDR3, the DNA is TGTGCCAGTAGTATACGGGTCTCCTACGAGCAGTACTTC.

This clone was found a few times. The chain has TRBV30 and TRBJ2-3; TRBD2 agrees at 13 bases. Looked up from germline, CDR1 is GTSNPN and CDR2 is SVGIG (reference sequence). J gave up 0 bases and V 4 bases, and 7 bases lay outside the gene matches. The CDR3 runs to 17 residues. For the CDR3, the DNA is TGTGCCTGGATAAGACTAGCGGGGGGAGCTAGCACAGATACGCAGTATTTT. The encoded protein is CAWIRLAGGASTDTQYF.

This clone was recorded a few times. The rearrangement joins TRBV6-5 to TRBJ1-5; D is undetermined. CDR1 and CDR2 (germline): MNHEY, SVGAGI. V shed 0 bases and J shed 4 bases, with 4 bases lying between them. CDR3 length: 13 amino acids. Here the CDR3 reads CASSYSTNQPQHF. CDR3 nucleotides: TGTGCCAGCAGTTACTCGACTAATCAGCCCCAGCATTTT.

Here the CDR3 reads CASSSALQGRGYTF. Here the CDR3 DNA reads TGTGCCAGCAGTTCCGCTTTACAGGGAAGAGGCTACACCTTC. The gene calls are TRBV28 and TRBJ1-2; the D gene is possibly TRBD1 (6 bases). V was trimmed by 4 bases and J by 8 bases, leaving 17 bases between them. The CDR3 is 14 residues long. CDR1 is MDHEN, CDR2 SYDVKM, per germline.

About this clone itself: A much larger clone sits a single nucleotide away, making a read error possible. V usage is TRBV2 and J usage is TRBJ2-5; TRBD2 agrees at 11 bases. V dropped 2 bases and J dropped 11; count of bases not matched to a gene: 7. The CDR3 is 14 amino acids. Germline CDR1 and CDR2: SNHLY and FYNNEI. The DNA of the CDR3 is TGTGCCAGCAGTGAAACTAGCGGGAGCAAAGGGCAGTACTTC. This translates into CASSETSGSKGQYF.

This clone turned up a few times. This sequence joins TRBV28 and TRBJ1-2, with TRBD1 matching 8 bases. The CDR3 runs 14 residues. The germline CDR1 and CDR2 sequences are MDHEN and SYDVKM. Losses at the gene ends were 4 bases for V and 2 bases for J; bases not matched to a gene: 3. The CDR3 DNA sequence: TGTGCCAGCAGTTCCGCAGGGGGCAACTATGGCTACACCTTC. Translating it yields CASSSAGGNYGYTF.

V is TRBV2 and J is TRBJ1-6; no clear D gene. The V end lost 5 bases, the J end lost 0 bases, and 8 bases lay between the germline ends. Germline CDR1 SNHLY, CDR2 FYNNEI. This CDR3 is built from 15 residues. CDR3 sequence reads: CASSLQSSYNSPLHF. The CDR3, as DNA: TGTGCCAGCAGTCTACAGAGCTCCTATAATTCACCCCTCCACTTT.

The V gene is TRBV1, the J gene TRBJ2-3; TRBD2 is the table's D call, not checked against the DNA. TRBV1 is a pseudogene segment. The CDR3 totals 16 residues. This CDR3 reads CTSSQGAVDSTDTQYF. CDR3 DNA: TGCACCAGCAGCCAAGGAGCGGTCGATAGCACAGATACGCAGTATTTT.

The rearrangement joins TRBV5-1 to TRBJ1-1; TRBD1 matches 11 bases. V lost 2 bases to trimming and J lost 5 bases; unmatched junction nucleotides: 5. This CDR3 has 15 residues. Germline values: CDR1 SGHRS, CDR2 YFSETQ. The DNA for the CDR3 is TGCGCCAGCAGCTTCCTCGGGACAGGGGGTACTGAAGCTTTCTTT. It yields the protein CASSFLGTGGTEAFF.

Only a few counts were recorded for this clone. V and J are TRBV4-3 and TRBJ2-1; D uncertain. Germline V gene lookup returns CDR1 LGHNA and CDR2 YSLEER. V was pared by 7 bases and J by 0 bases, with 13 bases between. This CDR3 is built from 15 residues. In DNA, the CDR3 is TGCGCCAGCACTCTAGATCGGAGCTCCTACAATGAGCAGTTCTTC. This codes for CASTLDRSSYNEQFF.

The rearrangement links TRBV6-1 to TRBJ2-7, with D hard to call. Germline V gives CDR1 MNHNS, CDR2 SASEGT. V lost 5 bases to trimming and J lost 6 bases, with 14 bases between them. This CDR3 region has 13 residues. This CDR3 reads CASSTYNPSEQYF. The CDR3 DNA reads TGTGCCAGCAGTACCTATAACCCGAGCGAGCAGTACTTC.

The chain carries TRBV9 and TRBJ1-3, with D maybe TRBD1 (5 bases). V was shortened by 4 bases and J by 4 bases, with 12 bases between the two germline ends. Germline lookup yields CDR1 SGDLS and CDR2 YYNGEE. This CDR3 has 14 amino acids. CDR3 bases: TGTGCCAGCAGCTCTGCGGGGGGAGGAAACACCATATATTTT. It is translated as CASSSAGGGNTIYF.

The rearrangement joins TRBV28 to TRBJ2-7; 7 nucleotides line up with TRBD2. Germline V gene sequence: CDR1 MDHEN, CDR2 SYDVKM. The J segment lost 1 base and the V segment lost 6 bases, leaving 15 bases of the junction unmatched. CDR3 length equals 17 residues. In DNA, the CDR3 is TGTGCCAGCAGCACCCCAAGGGCGGGAGTCCGATCCTACGAGCAGTACTTC. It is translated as CASSTPRAGVRSYEQYF.

CDR3 loop: CAIEGGFAGELFF. CDR3 coding DNA: TGTGCCATCGAGGGTGGATTCGCCGGGGAGCTGTTTTTT. This sequence joins TRBV10-3 and TRBJ2-2, with a tentative D call TRBD2 (5 bases). Germline V gives CDR1 ENHRY, CDR2 SYGVKD. Trimming took 8 bases from V and 6 from J, leaving 13 bases between them. This CDR3 spans 13 amino acids.

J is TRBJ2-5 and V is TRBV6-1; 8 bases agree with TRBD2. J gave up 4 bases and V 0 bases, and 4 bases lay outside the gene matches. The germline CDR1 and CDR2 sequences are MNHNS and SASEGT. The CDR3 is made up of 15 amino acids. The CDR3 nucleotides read TGTGCCAGCAGTGAAGCACGCGGGGGGCCAGAGACCCAGTACTTC. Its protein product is CASSEARGGPETQYF.

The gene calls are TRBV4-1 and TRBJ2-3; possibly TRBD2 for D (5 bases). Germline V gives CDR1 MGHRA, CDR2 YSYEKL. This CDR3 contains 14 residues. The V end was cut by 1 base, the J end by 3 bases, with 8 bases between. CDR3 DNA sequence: TGCGCCAGCAGCCAAGGGAGCGGTACAGATACGCAGTATTTT. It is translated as CASSQGSGTDTQYF.

CDR3 sequence (DNA): TGTGCCTGGAGTGGGACAGGGTACACTGAAGCTTTCTTT. Residues: CAWSGTGYTEAFF. The V gene is TRBV30, the J gene TRBJ1-1; 8 bases match TRBD1. Trimming took 1 base from V and 3 from J; bases not matched to a gene: 1. Germline CDR1 reads GTSNPN; CDR2 reads SVGIG (reference sequence). CDR3 length equals 13 residues.

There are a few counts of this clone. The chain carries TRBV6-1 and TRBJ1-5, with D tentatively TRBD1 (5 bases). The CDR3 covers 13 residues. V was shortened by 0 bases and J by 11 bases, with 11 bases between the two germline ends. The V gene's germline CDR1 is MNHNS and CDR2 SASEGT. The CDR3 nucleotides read TGTGCCAGCAGTGAAGCGGGGGGTGCGGCCCAGCATTTT. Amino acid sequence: CASSEAGGAAQHF.

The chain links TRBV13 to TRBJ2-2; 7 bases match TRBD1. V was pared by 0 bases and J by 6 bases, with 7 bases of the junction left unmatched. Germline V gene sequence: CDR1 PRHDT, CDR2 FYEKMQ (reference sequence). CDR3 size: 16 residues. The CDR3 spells CASSLGLRQGSGELFF. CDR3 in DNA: TGTGCCAGCAGCTTAGGCCTTAGACAGGGATCCGGGGAGCTGTTTTTT.

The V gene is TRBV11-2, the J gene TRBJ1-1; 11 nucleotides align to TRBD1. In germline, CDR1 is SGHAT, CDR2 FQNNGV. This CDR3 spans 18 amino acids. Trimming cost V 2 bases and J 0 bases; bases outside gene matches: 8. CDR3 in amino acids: CASSLFLGTGGMNTEAFF. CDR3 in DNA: TGTGCCAGCAGCTTATTTTTAGGGACAGGGGGTATGAACACTGAAGCTTTCTTT.

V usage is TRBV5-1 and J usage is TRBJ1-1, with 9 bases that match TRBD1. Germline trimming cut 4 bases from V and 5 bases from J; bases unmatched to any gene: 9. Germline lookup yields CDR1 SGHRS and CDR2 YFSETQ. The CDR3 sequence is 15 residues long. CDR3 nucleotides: TGCGCCAGCAGCCTCCTGGACAGGGGTACGACTGAAGCTTTCTTT. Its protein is CASSLLDRGTTEAFF.

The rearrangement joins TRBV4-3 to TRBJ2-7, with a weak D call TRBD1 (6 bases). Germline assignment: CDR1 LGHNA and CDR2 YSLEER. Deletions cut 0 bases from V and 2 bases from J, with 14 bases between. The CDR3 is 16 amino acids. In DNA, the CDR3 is TGCGCCAGCAGCCAAGATCCCTGGACAGCAACCTACGAGCAGTACTTC. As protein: CASSQDPWTATYEQYF.